Below are 32 T cell receptor beta chains sequenced from a single sample in a study of cytotoxic CD8 clonotypes in ibrutinib-treated CLL. The data were produced by immunoSEQ multiplex PCR, yet TCRdb's version contains in-frame clones alone and is incomplete. The sample includes nearly 50,000 clones, roughly 57% seen only once; the top ten take 25% to 35%. Sample: PBMCs, taken after 24 months of ibrutinib treatment. The receptor source for this set is a human donor with chronic lymphocytic leukemia.

This clone was recorded once. The chain combines TRBV29-1 with TRBJ2-3; 8 bases are shared with TRBD1. V lost 6 bases, J lost 5 bases, and 7 bases stayed unmatched. Germline V gene sequence: CDR1 SQVTM, CDR2 ANQGSEA. The CDR3 is made up of 13 amino acids. The CDR3 nucleotides are TGCAGCGTCCCCCAGGGGGCAAGAGATACGCAGTATTTT. As protein: CSVPQGARDTQYF.

The rearrangement joins TRBV5-6 to TRBJ1-5, with D possibly TRBD1 on 6 matching bases. Germline loops: CDR1 SGHDT, CDR2 YYEEEE. Trimming took 3 bases from V and 1 from J, leaving 14 bases between them. The CDR3 length is 16 residues. CDR3 loop: CASSSLGGPSNQPQHF. CDR3 DNA sequence: TGTGCCAGCAGCTCCTTGGGGGGGCCCAGCAATCAGCCCCAGCATTTT.

Many counts were recorded for this clone. The genes are TRBV15 and TRBJ2-6; 9 nucleotides agree with TRBD1. The CDR3 is made up of 17 amino acids. V gave up 0 bases and J gave up 4 bases; unmatched junction bases: 4. Germline V lookup: CDR1 LNHNV, CDR2 YYDKDF (reference sequence). CDR3: CATSREQGAGGANVLTF. In DNA form, the CDR3 reads TGTGCCACCAGCAGAGAACAGGGGGCTGGAGGGGCCAACGTCCTGACTTTC. Drawing the rest from reference TRBV15 and TRBJ2-6, the complete variable domain is DAMVIQNPRYQVTQFGKPVTLSCSQTLNHNVMYWYQQKSSQAPKLLFHYYDKDFNNEADTPDNFQSRRPNTSFCFLDIRSPGLGDTAMYLCATSREQGAGGANVLTFGAGSRLTVL.

DNA for the CDR3: TGTGCCACCAGACCAAGAAGGGGCACAGATACGCAGTATTTT. Its protein is CATRPRRGTDTQYF. The V call is TRBV15, the J call TRBJ2-3; D remains unclear. The CDR3 is 14 amino acids. Per germline, CDR1 LNHNV and CDR2 YYDKDF (reference sequence). V lost 6 bases and J lost 1, with 11 bases in between.

The chain recombines TRBV11-2 with TRBJ2-1; D perhaps matches TRBD1 (6 bases). This CDR3 is 12 amino acids long. Trimming removed 5 bases at V and 16 bases at J, with 18 bases between. Germline CDR1 and CDR2: SGHAT and FQNNGV. Here the CDR3 DNA reads TGTGCCAGCAGCCTCCCCGAGGGGGTGGTATTCTTC. Translating it yields CASSLPEGVVFF.

The chain is built from TRBV27 and TRBJ2-3; D remains ambiguous. Germline V lookup: CDR1 MNHEY, CDR2 SMNVEV (reference sequence). The CDR3 consists of 16 residues. V lost 5 bases and J lost 8, with 23 bases in between. CDR3 in DNA: TGTGCCAGCAGTCCCCCCGGCACCCGAGGTTACGGTACGCAGTATTTT. Protein sequence: CASSPPGTRGYGTQYF.

This clone occurred a few times. The rearrangement uses TRBV6-5 and TRBJ1-5; the D gene is possibly TRBD1 (5 bases). The CDR3 is made up of 14 amino acids. Germline values: CDR1 MNHEY, CDR2 SVGAGI. Trimming pared 5 bases from V and 1 base from J, leaving 9 bases between. This CDR3 reads CASSARDSNQPQHF. CDR3 DNA: TGTGCCAGCAGTGCCCGGGACAGCAATCAGCCCCAGCATTTT.

The chain combines TRBV19 with TRBJ2-3; D is unclear. The germline CDR1 and CDR2 sequences are LNHDA and SQIVND (reference sequence). The V end lost 7 bases, the J end lost 1 base, and 9 bases lay between the germline ends. The CDR3 length is 13 residues. Written as DNA, the CDR3 is TGTGCCAGTAAGTTCGTGGGCACAGATACGCAGTATTTT. Translated, it gives CASKFVGTDTQYF.

The V gene is TRBV7-6, the J gene TRBJ2-1, with 12 nucleotides matching TRBD1. The CDR3 is 16 residues long. V lost 1 base, J lost 8 bases, and 6 bases stayed unmatched. Per the germline V gene, CDR1 is SGHVS and CDR2 is FNYEAQ. The CDR3 bases are TGTGCCAGCAGCTTAGGGGGACAGGGGGCGCGCGATGAGCAGTTCTTC. This encodes CASSLGGQGARDEQFF.

This clone was found a few times. The same CDR3 can be traced to other DNA sequences in this sample. The chain has TRBV2 and TRBJ2-3, with D perhaps matching TRBD1 (6 bases). CDR3 length equals 15 residues. Trimming took off 7 bases at V and 6 bases at J, with 20 bases between the two ends. The germline gives CDR1 SNHLY, CDR2 FYNNEI. Written as DNA, the CDR3 is TGTGCCAGCAATGGGGGTGGCAGGGGCTCGGATACGCAGTATTTT. The encoded protein is CASNGGGRGSDTQYF.

The gene calls are TRBV9 and TRBJ2-7; D gene unclear. Trimming pared 1 base from V and 2 bases from J, leaving 10 bases between. CDR1 and CDR2 from the germline V gene are SGDLS and YYNGEE. The length of the CDR3 is 14 residues. The CDR3 DNA reads as TGTGCCAGCAGCGTAACGGGCCAGACCTACGAGCAGTACTTC. It yields the protein CASSVTGQTYEQYF.

This clone has only a few counts. J is TRBJ2-7 and V is TRBV7-8; D is unresolved. Trimming left V 0 bases short and J 6 bases short, with 6 bases between. Germline-derived CDR1 and CDR2 are SGHVS and FQNEAQ. The CDR3 covers 12 residues. CDR3 sequence (DNA): TGTGCCAGCAGCTTAGCGGCCCGCGAGCAGTACTTC. Translating it yields CASSLAAREQYF.

The chain joins TRBV5-1 to TRBJ1-6; TRBD1 aligns across 7 bases. Per the germline V gene, CDR1 is SGHRS and CDR2 is YFSETQ. V dropped 4 bases and J dropped 10; count of bases not matched to a gene: 8. This CDR3 has 14 amino acids. CDR3 residues: CASSTGQFQSPLHF. CDR3 nucleotides: TGCGCCAGCAGCACGGGACAGTTTCAATCACCCCTCCACTTT.

V gene TRBV5-1 combines with J gene TRBJ2-2; D ambiguous. From germline, CDR1 is SGHRS and CDR2 YFSETQ. V dropped 0 bases and J dropped 0 bases, with 3 bases sitting between them. The length of the CDR3 is 14 residues. The CDR3 here is CASSLAPNTGELFF. In DNA form, the CDR3 reads TGCGCCAGCAGCTTGGCTCCGAACACCGGGGAGCTGTTTTTT.

This clone was seen a handful of times. This sequence joins TRBV2 and TRBJ1-2; no clear D. Between the trimmed V and J ends, which lost 8 bases and 8 bases, there was a span of 21 bases. Looked up from germline, CDR1 is SNHLY and CDR2 is FYNNEI. This CDR3 spans 14 amino acids. The CDR3 nucleotides read TGTGCCAGCCAAGCTGCTGTCCGCAAGGGAGGCTACACCTTC. It is translated as CASQAAVRKGGYTF.

V usage is TRBV5-6 and J usage is TRBJ2-5, with 8 bases fitting TRBD2. J lost 2 bases, V lost 6 bases, and 12 bases had no gene match. The CDR3 is made up of 16 amino acids. The germline V gene has CDR1 SGHDT and CDR2 YYEEEE. As DNA, the CDR3 is TGTGCCAGCACCCCGGGGAGCGGGGGACCTCAAGAGACCCAGTACTTC. This encodes CASTPGSGGPQETQYF.

This clone turned up a few times. This chain joins TRBV19 and TRBJ1-5, with TRBD1 as a possible D gene (6 bases). Trimming removed 5 bases at V and 0 bases at J, with 17 bases between. The CDR3 loop spans 17 amino acids. Germline CDR1 reads LNHDA; CDR2 reads SQIVND (reference sequence). CDR3 nucleotides: TGTGCCAGTAGTTCCAGGACAGCCCGAACTAGCAATCAGCCCCAGCATTTT. Its translation is CASSSRTARTSNQPQHF.

The chain joins TRBV7-8 to TRBJ1-5; tentatively, D is TRBD1 (5 bases). This CDR3 is 16 amino acids long. Germline V gene lookup returns CDR1 SGHVS and CDR2 FQNEAQ. Trimming shortened V by 5 bases and J by 5 bases, and 19 bases separated the two germline ends. The CDR3 spells CASSLRGLGGDQPQHF. The CDR3 DNA sequence: TGTGCCAGCAGCCTAAGGGGTCTTGGTGGGGATCAGCCCCAGCATTTT. Full variable domain (missing parts from reference TRBV7-8 and TRBJ1-5): GAGVSQSPRYKVAKRGQDVALRCDPISGHVSLFWYQQALGQGPEFLTYFQNEAQLDKSGLPSDRFFAERPEGSVSTLKIQRTQQEDSAVYLCASSLRGLGGDQPQHFGDGTRLSIL.

This clone was counted a few times. The gene calls are TRBV15 and TRBJ2-4; maybe TRBD1 (5 bases). V lost 3 bases, J lost 0 bases, and 15 bases lay in between. CDR1 is LNHNV, CDR2 YYDKDF, per germline (reference sequence). The CDR3 totals 17 residues. The CDR3 spells CATSRETGRLAKNIQYF. The CDR3 nucleotides are TGTGCCACCAGCAGGGAAACAGGAAGACTAGCCAAAAACATTCAGTACTTC.

The chain carries TRBV27 and TRBJ2-7; D might be TRBD1 (6 bases). The germline V gene has CDR1 MNHEY and CDR2 SMNVEV (reference sequence). The CDR3 has 14 amino acids. V was clipped by 2 bases and J by 0 bases, with 8 bases between them. The CDR3 nucleotides read TGTGCCAGCAGTTTAACAGGGTACTCCTACGAGCAGTACTTC. Protein: CASSLTGYSYEQYF.

The rearrangement uses TRBV4-1 and TRBJ2-3; D call uncertain. The CDR3 is 13 amino acids. The V and J ends lost 0 bases and 4 bases respectively, with 5 bases between them. The germline CDR1 and CDR2 sequences are MGHRA and YSYEKL. CDR3 in amino acids: CASSQDLPDTQYF. In DNA, the CDR3 is TGCGCCAGCAGCCAAGATCTCCCAGATACGCAGTATTTT.

The DNA for the CDR3 is TGCGCCAGCAGCTTGCTGGGACCTGATAGCAATCAGCCCCAGCATTTT. Its translation is CASSLLGPDSNQPQHF. J is TRBJ1-5 and V is TRBV5-1, with D perhaps TRBD1 (5 bases). V lost 1 base and J lost 0, with 11 bases in between. The CDR3 runs to 16 residues. Germline CDR1 SGHRS, CDR2 YFSETQ.

This chain connects TRBV4-1 to TRBJ2-2; TRBD1 matches 9 bases. This CDR3 spans 18 amino acids. V shed 0 bases and J 4 bases; nucleotides not matched to a gene: 9. Germline assignment: CDR1 MGHRA and CDR2 YSYEKL. The CDR3, as DNA: TGCGCCAGCAGCCAAGATGTGGGGGTACAGGGGGCCACCGGGGAGCTGTTTTTT. Amino acid sequence: CASSQDVGVQGATGELFF.

The rearrangement uses TRBV9 and TRBJ2-3; a possible D gene is TRBD1 (6 bases). CDR3 length equals 16 residues. Germline-derived CDR1 and CDR2 are SGDLS and YYNGEE. V lost 0 bases and J lost 2, with 13 bases in between. CDR3 sequence (DNA): TGTGCCAGCAGCGTAGCTGGCAGGGGTACCACAGATACGCAGTATTTT. Translating it yields CASSVAGRGTTDTQYF.

The rearrangement joins TRBV2 to TRBJ1-4; TRBD1 is a possible D gene (5 bases). Germline lookup yields CDR1 SNHLY and CDR2 FYNNEI. Trimming shortened V by 10 bases and J by 3 bases, and 15 bases separated the two germline ends. The CDR3 is 14 residues long. The CDR3 nucleotides are TGTGCCACTGGCGGGGGTTTGGCTAATGAAAAACTGTTTTTT. As protein: CATGGGLANEKLFF.

This clone was found many times. The rearrangement joins TRBV9 to TRBJ1-2; 7 bases match TRBD1. The length of the CDR3 is 15 residues. V was pared by 0 bases and J by 2 bases, with 4 bases of the junction left unmatched. Per the germline V gene, CDR1 is SGDLS and CDR2 is YYNGEE. This CDR3 reads CASSVGRGGNYGYTF. The DNA for the CDR3 is TGTGCCAGCAGCGTAGGAAGAGGGGGCAACTATGGCTACACCTTC. The variable domain in full, with the rest retrieved from reference TRBV9 and TRBJ1-2, is DSGVTQTPKHLITATGQRVTLRCSPRSGDLSVYWYQQSLDQGLQFLIQYYNGEERAKGNILERFSAQQFPDLHSELNLSSLELGDSALYFCASSVGRGGNYGYTFGSGTRLTVV.

The chain carries TRBV2 and TRBJ1-5; 9 bases align to TRBD1. Germline assignment: CDR1 SNHLY and CDR2 FYNNEI. Trimming at V came to 8 bases and at J to 6 bases, leaving 5 bases not matched to a gene. The CDR3 is 13 amino acids. CDR3 DNA: TGTGCCAGCCAACAGGGGGCTGGTCAGCCCCAGCATTTT. This gives the protein CASQQGAGQPQHF.

The chain links TRBV12-5 to TRBJ2-7, with unresolved D. Trimming removed 1 base from V and 5 bases from J, with 12 bases in between. Germline-derived CDR1 and CDR2 are LGHNT and FRNRAP. The CDR3 has 14 amino acids. CDR3 region: CASGLGSPGHEQYF. The CDR3 DNA sequence: TGTGCTAGTGGTTTGGGTTCGCCTGGGCACGAGCAGTACTTC.

The J gene is TRBJ1-5, the V gene TRBV6-5, with 7 bases matching TRBD1. CDR1 is MNHEY, CDR2 SVGAGI, per germline. CDR3 size: 14 residues. J was trimmed by 7 bases and V by 4 bases; bases with no gene match: 7. CDR3 residues: CASSFSQGNQPQHF. In nucleotides, the CDR3 is TGTGCCAGCAGTTTCTCACAGGGGAACCAGCCCCAGCATTTT.

By share, this clone counts as medium-sized. This chain uses TRBV6-5 with TRBJ1-2; TRBD1 is a possible D gene (6 bases). Germline V gene data show CDR1 as MNHEY and CDR2 as SVGAGI. CDR3 length: 15 amino acids. The ends were cut back, 8 bases at V and 5 bases at J, with 21 bases in the middle. CDR3 nucleotides: TGTGCCAGCCTCCGGCGCCTTGGACAGCCGTATGGCTACACCTTC. Its translation: CASLRRLGQPYGYTF.

The chain uses TRBV6-6 and TRBJ1-4; D is possibly TRBD1 (5 bases). Germline V CDR1 and CDR2: MNHNY, SVGAGI (reference sequence). V lost 5 bases and J lost 4, with 14 bases in between. This CDR3 is 15 amino acids long. For the CDR3, the DNA is TGTGCCAGCAGTCCCCCGGGGGATTTTAATGAAAAACTGTTTTTT. It encodes CASSPPGDFNEKLFF.

Turning to this clone: A read error may produce the germline difference seen at one junction end. The genes are TRBV5-6 and TRBJ1-2; 8 positions agree with TRBD1. This CDR3 has 12 amino acids. Per germline, CDR1 SGHDT and CDR2 YYEEEE. In nucleotides, the CDR3 is TGTGCCAGCAGCTCGCAATGGACAGGGACGCTATTC. Translation gives CASSSQWTGTLF. Full variable domain (outside the CDR3, taken from reference TRBV5-6 and TRBJ1-2): DAGVTQSPTHLIKTRGQQVTLRCSPKSGHDTVSWYQQALGQGPQFIFQYYEEEERQRGNFPDRFSGHQFPNYSSELNVNALLLGDSALYLCASSSQWTGTLFGSGTRLTVV.